The sequence of this T cell receptor (beta chain) was determined in a study of T cells after yellow fever vaccination (dated by TCRdb to about 2019). Concerning the study at large: The SMART-Seq v4 Ultra Low Input RNA kit was used to prepare libraries from fractions with low cell numbers. To follow T-cell clones before and after primary and booster YFV17D yellow fever vaccination, bulk TCR alpha and beta repertoires were sequenced over time. Two healthy male donors, one aged 18 to 29 and one aged 30 to 40 years, made up the cohort. Bulk PBMC replicates and cell subsets were isolated from blood drawn at multiple timepoints before and after both primary and secondary immunization.

According to the germline V gene (reference sequence), CDR1 reads DFQATT and CDR2 reads SNEGSKA. Reading from cysteine to phenylalanine, the CDR3 counts 14 amino acids. This entry keeps only the CDR3 DNA: 42 bases, framed from base 1. A distance of 13 bases separates the germline ends of V and J, which lose 5 bases and 1 base respectively. Beyond this particular receptor, the publication reports: Because abundant contaminating clonotypes from the bulk population could be contained in FACS-sorted repertoires, computational filtering was required. A small fraction of clonotypes showed up in both the CD4 and CD8 compartments, probably as a result of convergent recombination. Only a couple of donors were included in the study, so the extent to which the findings can be generalized is limited. Compared with the primary T-cell response, the secondary T-cell response was weaker but faster, peaking on day 5 rather than day 15. Most clones expanded after primary vaccination (almost 98% of CD4 and 80% to 90% of CD8) were re-detected after the booster, suggesting that broad memory maintenance occurred.

TCRdb records Illumina NovaSeq 6000 as the sequencer. TCR cDNA was synthesized by 5'RACE template switching, which introduced a universal primer site and unique molecular identifiers. Priming for cDNA synthesis came from both the TCR alpha and TCR beta constant segments. Libraries were amplified in two PCR steps, with sample barcodes and sequencing adapters added in the second step. Sequencing of the libraries was done on either Illumina HiSeq 2500 (2x100 bp) or NovaSeq (2x150 bp). Per the authors' processing: MIGEC was used to demultiplex reads and collapse the reads into UMI consensus sequences, and MiXCR was used for V(D)J alignment. Vaccine-responding clonotypes were identified with edgeR using replicate PBMC samples, with FDR below 0.01 and a log2 fold change above 5 up to day 15 being required. Bulk clonotypes were assigned CD4 or CD8 identity according to which sequenced CD4 or CD8 repertoire held them at higher abundance. Through fastp at Q25 and MiXCR, TCRdb rebuilt clones from the public reads, retaining in-frame beta chains. Each CDR3 protein gets just one entry, which takes the most common genes and DNA from the rows behind it. What appears here as the V and J calls and clone size reflects TCRdb's work, not the paper's. The sample records approximately 330,000 distinct CDR3 sequences, about 4% of which are singletons. The ten most abundant clones make up just under 25% of the sample.

This clonotype occurred many times. What this receptor recognizes is not known. Nothing much larger sits one base from this clone, and base qualities are not available. The sample's treatment or condition label, in plain terms: live attenuated yellow fever vaccine strain. At each blood-draw timepoint, two biological replicates of bulk PBMCs were collected. PBMCs were isolated from peripheral blood using a standard Ficoll-Paque protocol. TriZol was used to extract RNA from bulk PBMCs, from CD4 and CD8 fractions, and from dextramer-positive and dextramer-negative fractions. Here the chain combines TRBV20-1 and TRBJ2-3, with a weak D call of TRBD1 (5 bases match). The clonotype originates from a man younger than 30 who received the YFV17D yellow fever vaccine. The source material was PBMCs, sampled 5 days after the yellow fever booster vaccination. The nucleotides read TGCAGTGCTCAGCTTCCGACAGGCACAGATACGCAGTATTTT. Translated, it reads CSAQLPTGTDTQYF.